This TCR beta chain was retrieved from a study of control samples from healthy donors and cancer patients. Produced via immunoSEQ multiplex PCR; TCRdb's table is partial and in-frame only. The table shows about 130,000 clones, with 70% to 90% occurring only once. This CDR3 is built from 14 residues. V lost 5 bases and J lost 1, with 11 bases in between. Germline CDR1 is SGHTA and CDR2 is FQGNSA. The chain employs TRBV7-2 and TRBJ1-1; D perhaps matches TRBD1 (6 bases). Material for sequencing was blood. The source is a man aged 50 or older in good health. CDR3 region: CASSPRGGNTEAFF. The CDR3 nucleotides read TGTGCCAGCAGCCCCAGGGGTGGGAACACTGAAGCTTTCTTT. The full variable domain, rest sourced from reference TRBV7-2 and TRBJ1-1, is GAGVSQSPSNKVTEKGKDVELRCDPISGHTALYWYRQSLGQGLEFLIYFQGNSAPDKSGLPSDRFSAERTGGSVSTLTIQRTQQEDSAVYLCASSPRGGNTEAFFGQGTRLTVV.